A selection of T cell receptor beta chains follows, all from one sample in a study of blood T cell repertoires in COVID-19. The protocol was immunoSEQ multiplex PCR, while the TCRdb copy is restricted to in-frame clones and leaves out a portion. The sample consists of roughly 250,000 clones, around 83% of them appearing once. The specimen was peripheral blood. The receptors come from a woman aged 50 to 60 with acute or convalescent COVID-19. The conserved cysteine and the conserved F or W are not part of the CDR3 here. The size field is filled for only some rows; it gives once, few, many or a size class.

V gene: TRBV4-2; clone size: NA; CDR3 protein: ASSQDANGGPHQETQY
V gene: TRBV4-3; clone size: few; CDR3 protein: ASSQRTGKDGYT
V gene: TRBV5-1; clone size: NA; CDR3 protein: ASSTEGAVGSPLH
V gene: TRBV5-4; clone size: NA; CDR3 protein: ASSLTQLAGVDEQF
V gene: TRBV2; clone size: few; CDR3 protein: ASRDSSYNEQF
V gene: TRBV18; clone size: NA; CDR3 protein: ASSPSLTAQETQY
V gene: TRBV5-1; clone size: NA; CDR3 protein: ASSLEGGRNGEQY
V gene: TRBV20-1; clone size: NA; CDR3 protein: SAWGEETQY
V gene: TRBV28; clone size: once; CDR3 protein: ASSRTGGNYGYT
V gene: TRBV27; clone size: NA; CDR3 protein: ASKRAGEDRQSRPQH